Ten or more counts support the clone carrying this T cell receptor (beta chain). Its target is not known. The read halts 3 residues ahead of the CDR3 end, with the missing end drawn from the germline J gene. These data originate in a study of T cell clonality in common variable immunodeficiency. Germline V lookup: CDR1 SGHRS, CDR2 YFSETQ. The CDR3 sequence is 15 residues long. Findings and caveats of the study: In common variable immunodeficiency, TCR beta chains reportedly carried fewer deletions and N-nucleotide insertions. Links between repertoire features and CVID complications were heterogeneity-limited.

Clones were read by immunoSEQ multiplex PCR, and TCRdb kept only the in-frame ones, dropping some. The sample shows approximately 44,000 clones, none of them appearing just once. The chain couples TRBV5-1 to TRBJ1-6, with a weak D call TRBD1 (6 bases). Material for sequencing was peripheral blood mononuclear cells. The TCR comes from a person between 18 and 70 years old in good health. CDR3 amino acids: CASSPTPNRAESLHF. The CDR3 DNA, read in part, is TGCGCCAGCAGCCCAACCCCCAACAGGGCTGAATCC.